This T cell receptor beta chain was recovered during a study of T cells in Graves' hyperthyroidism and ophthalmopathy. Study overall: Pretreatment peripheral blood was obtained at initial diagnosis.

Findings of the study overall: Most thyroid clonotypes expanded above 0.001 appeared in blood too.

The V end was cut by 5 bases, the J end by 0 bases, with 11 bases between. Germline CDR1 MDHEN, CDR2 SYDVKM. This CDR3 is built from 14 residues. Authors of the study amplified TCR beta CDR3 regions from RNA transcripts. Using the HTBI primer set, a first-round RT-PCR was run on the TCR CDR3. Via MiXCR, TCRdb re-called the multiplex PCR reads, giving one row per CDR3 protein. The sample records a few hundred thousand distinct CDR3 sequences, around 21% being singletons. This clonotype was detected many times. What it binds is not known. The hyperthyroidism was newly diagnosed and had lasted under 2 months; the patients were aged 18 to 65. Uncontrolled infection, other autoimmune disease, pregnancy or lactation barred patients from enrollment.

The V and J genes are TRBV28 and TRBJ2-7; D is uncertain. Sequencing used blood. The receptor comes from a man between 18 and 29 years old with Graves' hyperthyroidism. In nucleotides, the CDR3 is TGTGCCAGCAGTACCGGGCCTAGCTCCTACGAGCAGTACTTC. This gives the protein CASSTGPSSYEQYF.